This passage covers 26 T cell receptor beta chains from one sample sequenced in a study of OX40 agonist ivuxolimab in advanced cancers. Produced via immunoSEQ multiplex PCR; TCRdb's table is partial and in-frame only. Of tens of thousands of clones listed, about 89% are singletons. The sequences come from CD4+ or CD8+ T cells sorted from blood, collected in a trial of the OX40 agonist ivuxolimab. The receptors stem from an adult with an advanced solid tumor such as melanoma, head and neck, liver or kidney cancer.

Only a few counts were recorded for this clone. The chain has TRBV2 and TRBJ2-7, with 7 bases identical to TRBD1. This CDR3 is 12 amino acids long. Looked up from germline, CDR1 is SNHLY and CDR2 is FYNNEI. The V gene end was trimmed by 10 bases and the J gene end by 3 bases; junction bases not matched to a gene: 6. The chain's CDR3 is CATGQDGYEQYF. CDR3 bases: TGTGCCACCGGACAGGATGGCTACGAGCAGTACTTC.

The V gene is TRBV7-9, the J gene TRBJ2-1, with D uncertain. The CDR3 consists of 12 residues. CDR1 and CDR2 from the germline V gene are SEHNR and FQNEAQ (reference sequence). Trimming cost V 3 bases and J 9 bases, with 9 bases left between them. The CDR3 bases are TGTGCCAGCAGCTTCGTTTTAGGTGAGCAGTTCTTC. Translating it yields CASSFVLGEQFF.

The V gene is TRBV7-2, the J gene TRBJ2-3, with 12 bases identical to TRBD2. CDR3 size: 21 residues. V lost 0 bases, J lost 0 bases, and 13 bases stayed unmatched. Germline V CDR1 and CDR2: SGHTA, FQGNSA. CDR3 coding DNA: TGTGCCAGCAGCTTAGCGGAGTGGCTAGCGGGAGGGCCCTCTAGCACAGATACGCAGTATTTT. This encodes CASSLAEWLAGGPSSTDTQYF.

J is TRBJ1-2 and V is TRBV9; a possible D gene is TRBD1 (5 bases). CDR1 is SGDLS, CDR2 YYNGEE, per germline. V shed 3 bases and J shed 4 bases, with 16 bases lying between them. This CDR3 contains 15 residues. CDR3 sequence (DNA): TGTGCCAGCAGCGCTGGGGGAGGACCTAGCTATGGCTACACCTTC. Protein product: CASSAGGGPSYGYTF.

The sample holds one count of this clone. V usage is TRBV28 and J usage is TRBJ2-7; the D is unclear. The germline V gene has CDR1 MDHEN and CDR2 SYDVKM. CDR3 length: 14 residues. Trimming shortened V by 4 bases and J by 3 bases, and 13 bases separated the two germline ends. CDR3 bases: TGTGCCAGCAGTTCAACTTTGGACGGCTACGAGCAGTACTTC. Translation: CASSSTLDGYEQYF.

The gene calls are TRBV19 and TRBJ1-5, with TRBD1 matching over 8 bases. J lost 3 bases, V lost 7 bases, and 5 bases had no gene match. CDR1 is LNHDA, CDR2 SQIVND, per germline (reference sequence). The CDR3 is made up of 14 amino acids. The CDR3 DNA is TGTGCCAGTACCCGGACAGGGTACAATCAGCCCCAGCATTTT. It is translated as CASTRTGYNQPQHF. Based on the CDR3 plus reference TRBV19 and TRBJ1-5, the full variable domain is DGGITQSPKYLFRKEGQNVTLSCEQNLNHDAMYWYRQDPGQGLRLIYYSQIVNDFQKGDIAEGYSVSREKKESFPLTVTSAQKNPTAFYLCASTRTGYNQPQHFGDGTRLSIL.

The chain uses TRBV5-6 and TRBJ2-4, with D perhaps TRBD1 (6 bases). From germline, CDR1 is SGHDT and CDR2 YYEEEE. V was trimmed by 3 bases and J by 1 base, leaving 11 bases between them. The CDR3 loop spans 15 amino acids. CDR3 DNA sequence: TGTGCCAGCAGCTCGACAGGAGCTGCCAAAAACATTCAGTACTTC. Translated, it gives CASSSTGAAKNIQYF.

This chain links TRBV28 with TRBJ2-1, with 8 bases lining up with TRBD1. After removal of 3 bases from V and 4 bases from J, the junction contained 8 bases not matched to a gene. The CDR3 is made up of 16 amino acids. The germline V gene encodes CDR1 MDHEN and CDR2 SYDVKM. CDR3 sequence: CASSLGAGGLYNEQFF. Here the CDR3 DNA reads TGTGCCAGCAGTTTGGGGGCAGGGGGCTTATACAATGAGCAGTTCTTC.

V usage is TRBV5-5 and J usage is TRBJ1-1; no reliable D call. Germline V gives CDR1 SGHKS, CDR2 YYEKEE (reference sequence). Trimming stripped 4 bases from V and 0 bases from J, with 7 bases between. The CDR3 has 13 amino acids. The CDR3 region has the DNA TGTGCCAGCAGCCTACAGATGAACACTGAAGCTTTCTTT. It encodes CASSLQMNTEAFF.

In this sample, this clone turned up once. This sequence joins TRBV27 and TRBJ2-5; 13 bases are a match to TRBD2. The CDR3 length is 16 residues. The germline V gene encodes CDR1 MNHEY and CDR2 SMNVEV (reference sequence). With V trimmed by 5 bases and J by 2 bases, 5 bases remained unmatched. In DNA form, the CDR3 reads TGTGCCAGCAGTCTACTAGCGGGAGGGATTCAAGAGACCCAGTACTTC. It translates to CASSLLAGGIQETQYF.

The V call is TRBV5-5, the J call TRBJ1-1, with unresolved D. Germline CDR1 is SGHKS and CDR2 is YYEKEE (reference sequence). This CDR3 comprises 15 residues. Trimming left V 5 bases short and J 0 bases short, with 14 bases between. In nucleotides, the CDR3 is TGTGCCAGCAGTTTATTCGACGGACTGAACACTGAAGCTTTCTTT. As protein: CASSLFDGLNTEAFF.

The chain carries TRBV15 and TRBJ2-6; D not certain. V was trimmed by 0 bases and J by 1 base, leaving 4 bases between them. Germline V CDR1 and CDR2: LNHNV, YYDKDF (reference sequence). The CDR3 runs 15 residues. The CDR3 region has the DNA TGTGCCACCAGCAGAGATGGGTCTGGGGCCAACGTCCTGACTTTC. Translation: CATSRDGSGANVLTF. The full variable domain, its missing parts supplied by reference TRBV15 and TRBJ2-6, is DAMVIQNPRYQVTQFGKPVTLSCSQTLNHNVMYWYQQKSSQAPKLLFHYYDKDFNNEADTPDNFQSRRPNTSFCFLDIRSPGLGDTAMYLCATSRDGSGANVLTFGAGSRLTVL.

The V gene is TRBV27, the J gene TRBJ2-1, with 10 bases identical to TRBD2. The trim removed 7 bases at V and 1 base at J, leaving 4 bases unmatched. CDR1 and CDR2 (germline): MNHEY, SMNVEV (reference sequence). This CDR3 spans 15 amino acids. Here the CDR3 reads CASTSSGSSYNEQFF. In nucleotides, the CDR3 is TGTGCCAGCACCTCTAGCGGGAGTTCCTACAATGAGCAGTTCTTC.

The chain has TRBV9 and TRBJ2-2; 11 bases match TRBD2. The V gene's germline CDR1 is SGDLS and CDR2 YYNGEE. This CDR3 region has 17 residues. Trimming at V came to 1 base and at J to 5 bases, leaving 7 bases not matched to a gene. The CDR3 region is CASSVPLAGGRTGELFF. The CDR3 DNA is TGTGCCAGCAGCGTACCCCTAGCGGGAGGACGGACCGGGGAGCTGTTTTTT. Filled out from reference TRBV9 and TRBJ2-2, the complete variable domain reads DSGVTQTPKHLITATGQRVTLRCSPRSGDLSVYWYQQSLDQGLQFLIQYYNGEERAKGNILERFSAQQFPDLHSELNLSSLELGDSALYFCASSVPLAGGRTGELFFGEGSRLTVL.

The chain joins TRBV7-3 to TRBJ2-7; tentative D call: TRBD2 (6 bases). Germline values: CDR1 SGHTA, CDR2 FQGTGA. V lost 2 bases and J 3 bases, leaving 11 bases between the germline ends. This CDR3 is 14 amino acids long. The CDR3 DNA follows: TGTGCCAGCAGCTTAGGGCCGGGAGACTACGAGCAGTACTTC. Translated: CASSLGPGDYEQYF.

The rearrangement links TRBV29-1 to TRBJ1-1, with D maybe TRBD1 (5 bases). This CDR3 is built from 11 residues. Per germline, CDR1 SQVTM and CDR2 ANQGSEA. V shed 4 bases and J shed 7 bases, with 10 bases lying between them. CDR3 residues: CSVGTRVEAFF. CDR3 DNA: TGCAGCGTTGGTACCAGGGTTGAAGCTTTCTTT.

The CDR3 loop is CASSLNGGGTYNEQFF. CDR3 DNA: TGTGCCAGCAGTTTAAACGGCGGAGGGACCTACAATGAGCAGTTCTTC. J is TRBJ2-1 and V is TRBV28, with TRBD2 as a possible D gene (6 bases). V lost 2 bases and J lost 2, with 13 bases in between. This CDR3 comprises 16 residues. Germline V CDR1 and CDR2: MDHEN, SYDVKM.

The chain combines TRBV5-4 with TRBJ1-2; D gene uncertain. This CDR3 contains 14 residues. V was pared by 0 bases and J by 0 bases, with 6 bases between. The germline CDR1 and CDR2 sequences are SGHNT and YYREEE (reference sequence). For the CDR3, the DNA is TGTGCCAGCAGCTTGGACAGAGCTAACTATGGCTACACCTTC. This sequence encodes CASSLDRANYGYTF.

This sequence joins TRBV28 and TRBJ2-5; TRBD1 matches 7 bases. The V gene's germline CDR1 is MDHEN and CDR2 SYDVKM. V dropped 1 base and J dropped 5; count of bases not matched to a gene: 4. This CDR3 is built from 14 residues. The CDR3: CASSLLDRVETQYF. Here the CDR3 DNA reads TGTGCCAGCAGTTTATTAGACAGGGTGGAGACCCAGTACTTC.

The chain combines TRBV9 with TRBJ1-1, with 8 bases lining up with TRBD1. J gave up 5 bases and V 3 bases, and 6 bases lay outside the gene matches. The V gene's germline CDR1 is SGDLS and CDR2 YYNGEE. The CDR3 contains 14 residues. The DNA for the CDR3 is TGTGCCAGCAGCGGGGGAGACAGGGGAACTGAAGCTTTCTTT. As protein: CASSGGDRGTEAFF.

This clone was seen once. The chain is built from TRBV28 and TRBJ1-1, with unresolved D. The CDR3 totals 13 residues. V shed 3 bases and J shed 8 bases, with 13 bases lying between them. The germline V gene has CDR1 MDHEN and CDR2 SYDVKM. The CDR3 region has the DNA TGTGCCAGCAGTTTTAGGGTGTTAGTCGAAGCTTTCTTT. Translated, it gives CASSFRVLVEAFF.

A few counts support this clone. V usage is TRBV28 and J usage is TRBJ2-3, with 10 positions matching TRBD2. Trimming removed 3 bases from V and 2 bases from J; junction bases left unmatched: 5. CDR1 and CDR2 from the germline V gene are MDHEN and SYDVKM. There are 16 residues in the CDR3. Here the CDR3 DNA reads TGTGCCAGCAGTTTCCAGCGGGAGGGCCTCACAGATACGCAGTATTTT. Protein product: CASSFQREGLTDTQYF.

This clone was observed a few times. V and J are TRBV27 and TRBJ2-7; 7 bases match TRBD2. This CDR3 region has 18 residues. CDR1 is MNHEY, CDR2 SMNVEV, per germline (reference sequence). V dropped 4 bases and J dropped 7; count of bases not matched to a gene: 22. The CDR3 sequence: CASSSDPPRGRESWEQYF. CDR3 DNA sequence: TGTGCCAGCAGTTCCGACCCTCCTCGAGGGCGGGAGTCGTGGGAGCAGTACTTC.

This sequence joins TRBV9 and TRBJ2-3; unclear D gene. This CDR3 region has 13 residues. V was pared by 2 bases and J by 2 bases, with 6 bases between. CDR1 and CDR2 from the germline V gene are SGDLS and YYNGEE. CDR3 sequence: CASSVYLTDTQYF. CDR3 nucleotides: TGTGCCAGCAGCGTGTACCTCACAGATACGCAGTATTTT.

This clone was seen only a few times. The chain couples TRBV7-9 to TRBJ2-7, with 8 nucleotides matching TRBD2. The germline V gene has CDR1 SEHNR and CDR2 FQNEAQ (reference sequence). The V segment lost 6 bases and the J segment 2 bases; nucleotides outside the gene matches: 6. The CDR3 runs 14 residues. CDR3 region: CASRPRGGTYEQYF. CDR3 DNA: TGTGCCAGCAGACCCCGGGGGGGAACCTACGAGCAGTACTTC.

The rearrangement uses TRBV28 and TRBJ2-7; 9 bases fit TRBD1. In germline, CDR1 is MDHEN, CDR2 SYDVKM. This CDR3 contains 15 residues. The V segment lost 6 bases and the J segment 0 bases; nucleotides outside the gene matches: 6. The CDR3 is CASRPWDRDSYEQYF. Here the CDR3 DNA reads TGTGCCAGCAGACCCTGGGACAGGGACTCCTACGAGCAGTACTTC. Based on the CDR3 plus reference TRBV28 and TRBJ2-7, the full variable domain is DVKVTQSSRYLVKRTGEKVFLECVQDMDHENMFWYRQDPGLGLRLIYFSYDVKMKEKGDIPEGYSVSREKKERFSLILESASTNQTSMYLCASRPWDRDSYEQYFGPGTRLTVT.